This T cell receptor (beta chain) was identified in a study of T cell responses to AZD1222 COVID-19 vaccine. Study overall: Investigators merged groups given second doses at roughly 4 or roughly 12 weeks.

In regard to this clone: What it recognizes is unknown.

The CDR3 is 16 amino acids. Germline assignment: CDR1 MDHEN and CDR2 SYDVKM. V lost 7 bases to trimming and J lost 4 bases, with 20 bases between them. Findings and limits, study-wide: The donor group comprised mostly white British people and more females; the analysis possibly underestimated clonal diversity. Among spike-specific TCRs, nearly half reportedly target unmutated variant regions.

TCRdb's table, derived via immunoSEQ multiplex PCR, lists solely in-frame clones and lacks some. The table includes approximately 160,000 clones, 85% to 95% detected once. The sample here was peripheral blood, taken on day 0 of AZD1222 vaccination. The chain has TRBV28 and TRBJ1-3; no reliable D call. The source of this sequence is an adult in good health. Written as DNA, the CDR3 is TGTGCCAGCACCGTCCCCGGGAGCCCGCACGGAAACACCATATATTTT. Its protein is CASTVPGSPHGNTIYF.